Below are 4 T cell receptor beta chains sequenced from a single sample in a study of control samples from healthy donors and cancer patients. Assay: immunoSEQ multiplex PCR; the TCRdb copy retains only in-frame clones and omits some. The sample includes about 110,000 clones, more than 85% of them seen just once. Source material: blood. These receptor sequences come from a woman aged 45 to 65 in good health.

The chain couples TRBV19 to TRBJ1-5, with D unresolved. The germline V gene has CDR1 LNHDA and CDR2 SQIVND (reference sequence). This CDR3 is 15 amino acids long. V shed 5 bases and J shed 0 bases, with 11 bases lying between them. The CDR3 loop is CASSGTAYSNQPQHF. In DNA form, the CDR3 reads TGTGCCAGTAGTGGAACGGCGTATAGCAATCAGCCCCAGCATTTT.

CDR3 loop: CASSPETRGYGYTF. As DNA, the CDR3 is TGCGCCAGCAGCCCCGAGACTAGGGGTTATGGCTACACCTTC. The chain carries TRBV5-1 and TRBJ1-2; D is perhaps TRBD1 (5 bases). V was clipped by 4 bases and J by 5 bases, with 15 bases between them. The germline gives CDR1 SGHRS, CDR2 YFSETQ. The CDR3 length is 14 residues.

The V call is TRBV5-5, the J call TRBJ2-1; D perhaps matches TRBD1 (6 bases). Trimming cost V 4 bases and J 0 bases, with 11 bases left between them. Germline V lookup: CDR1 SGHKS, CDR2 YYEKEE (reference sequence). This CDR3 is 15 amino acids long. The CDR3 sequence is CASSGTGSSYNEQFF. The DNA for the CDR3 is TGTGCCAGCAGCGGTACAGGGTCCTCCTACAATGAGCAGTTCTTC.

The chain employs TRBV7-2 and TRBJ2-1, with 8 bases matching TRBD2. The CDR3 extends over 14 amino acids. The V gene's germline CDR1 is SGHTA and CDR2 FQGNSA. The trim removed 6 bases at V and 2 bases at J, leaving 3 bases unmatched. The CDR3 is CASSNSGTYNEQFF. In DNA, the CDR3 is TGTGCCAGCAGTAATAGCGGGACCTACAATGAGCAGTTCTTC.